The clone carrying this T cell receptor (beta chain) was counted ten times or more. Its antigen is undetermined. TCRdb passed the 5' RACE reads through MiXCR, listing each CDR3 protein once. The table shows a few hundred thousand distinct CDR3 sequences, with approximately 10% occurring only once. This sample stems from a study of identical twins. Study-wide results and limits: Cord blood beta clonotypes present at high abundance carried fewer insertions; no such pattern appeared in memory repertoires. Out-of-frame alpha sequences that twins shared showed excess low generation probability. Beta out-of-frame twin sharing showed a weaker excess. Analyses based on zero insertions could be partly confounded by invariant MAIT and iNKT cells.

The CDR3 runs 15 residues. V was clipped by 6 bases and J by 3 bases, with 16 bases between them. The germline CDR1 and CDR2 sequences are LNHDA and SQIVND (reference sequence). The TCR originated in a man aged 45 to 65 in good health. The sequencing sample was made of memory T cells sorted from blood. The chain carries TRBV19 and TRBJ2-3; D unresolved. The CDR3 sequence: CASRPRTPSTDTQYF. CDR3 nucleotide sequence: TGTGCCAGTAGACCCCGAACCCCCTCTACAGATACGCAGTATTTT.